A single sample gave rise to the 15 T cell receptor beta chains below, sequenced in a study of T cell responses to AZD1222 COVID-19 vaccine. Sequenced by immunoSEQ multiplex PCR; TCRdb stores in-frame clones only, minus some. The data contain over 45,000 clones, over 75% of them singletons. The sample consisted of peripheral blood, taken 28 days after the second AZD1222 dose. These receptors originate from an adult who received the AZD1222 COVID-19 vaccine.

The J gene is TRBJ2-7, the V gene TRBV29-1; TRBD2 matches 8 bases. The junction had 3 bases not matched to a gene; V was cut back by 4 bases and J by 1 base. The germline V gene has CDR1 SQVTM and CDR2 ANQGSEA. CDR3 length: 13 amino acids. The CDR3: CSVVTGGSYEQYF. The CDR3 region has the DNA TGCAGCGTTGTGACGGGAGGGTCCTACGAGCAGTACTTC.

The CDR3 spells CASSLVTAGELFF. In DNA form, the CDR3 reads TGTGCCAGCAGTTTGGTGACCGCAGGGGAGCTGTTTTTT. This sequence joins TRBV12-3 or TRBV12-4 and TRBJ2-2; D is ambiguous. Between the trimmed V and J ends, which lost 3 bases and 8 bases, there was a span of 10 bases. The CDR3 runs 13 residues.

The gene calls are TRBV18 and TRBJ2-2; D not certain. V was cut by 3 bases and J by 6 bases, with 2 bases left in between. The CDR3 covers 11 residues. Looked up from germline, CDR1 is KGHSH and CDR2 is LQKENI. The CDR3 DNA reads as TGTGCCAGCTCACCCCCCGGGGAGCTGTTTTTT. Encoded protein: CASSPPGELFF.

The V call is TRBV5-6, the J call TRBJ1-2; D ambiguous. The germline V and J ends were trimmed by 0 bases and 4 bases, with 7 bases remaining between them. The CDR3 has 13 amino acids. Germline V gives CDR1 SGHDT, CDR2 YYEEEE. The CDR3 sequence is CASSLGRLYGYTF. The CDR3 nucleotides are TGTGCCAGCAGCTTGGGCAGACTCTATGGCTACACCTTC. Variable domain in full (rest from reference TRBV5-6 and TRBJ1-2): DAGVTQSPTHLIKTRGQQVTLRCSPKSGHDTVSWYQQALGQGPQFIFQYYEEEERQRGNFPDRFSGHQFPNYSSELNVNALLLGDSALYLCASSLGRLYGYTFGSGTRLTVV.

The rearrangement joins TRBV5-1 to TRBJ1-2; a possible D gene is TRBD1 (5 bases). Deletions cut 0 bases from V and 2 bases from J, with 11 bases between. The CDR3 loop spans 15 amino acids. Germline assignment: CDR1 SGHRS and CDR2 YFSETQ. Written as DNA, the CDR3 is TGCGCCAGCAGCTTGGCCCAGGGCTCAAACTATGGCTACACCTTC. As protein: CASSLAQGSNYGYTF.

The chain couples TRBV19 to TRBJ2-7, with D perhaps being TRBD1 or TRBD2 (6 bases each). The CDR3 contains 15 residues. V lost 10 bases and J 0 bases, leaving 19 bases between the germline ends. Germline CDR1 and CDR2: LNHDA and SQIVND (reference sequence). Here the CDR3 reads CATPRRDTPSYEQYF. CDR3 DNA sequence: TGTGCCACCCCCAGGAGGGACACTCCCTCCTACGAGCAGTACTTC. The entire variable domain, with the rest obtained from reference TRBV19 and TRBJ2-7, is as follows: DGGITQSPKYLFRKEGQNVTLSCEQNLNHDAMYWYRQDPGQGLRLIYYSQIVNDFQKGDIAEGYSVSREKKESFPLTVTSAQKNPTAFYLCATPRRDTPSYEQYFGPGTRLTVT.

J is TRBJ2-1 and V is TRBV7-6; the D is unclear. The V end was cut by 10 bases, the J end by 5 bases, with 33 bases between. The CDR3 consists of 19 residues. Germline V gene data show CDR1 as SGHVS and CDR2 as FNYEAQ. CDR3 amino acids: CANSLKPPPTDHLHNEQFF. The CDR3 nucleotides are TGTGCCAATTCCCTTAAACCCCCCCCCACGGATCACCTTCACAATGAGCAGTTCTTC. Together with reference TRBV7-6 and TRBJ2-1, the CDR3 gives the full variable domain: GAGVSQSPRYKVTKRGQDVALRCDPISGHVSLYWYRQALGQGPEFLTYFNYEAQQDKSGLPNDRFSAERPEGSISTLTIQRTEQRDSAMYRCANSLKPPPTDHLHNEQFFGPGTRLTVL.

The chain uses TRBV5-6 and TRBJ2-7; D call uncertain. V lost 0 bases and J lost 6, with 13 bases in between. The germline CDR1 and CDR2 sequences are SGHDT and YYEEEE. The CDR3 length is 14 residues. The CDR3 DNA sequence: TGTGCCAGCAGCTTGGCCGAGGCGGTTTTCGAGCAGTACTTC. The encoded protein is CASSLAEAVFEQYF.

The chain carries TRBV10-1 and TRBJ2-7; TRBD1 aligns across 8 bases. V dropped 6 bases and J dropped 3; count of bases not matched to a gene: 10. CDR3 length: 15 amino acids. Germline-derived CDR1 and CDR2 are WNHNN and SYGVQD (reference sequence). The DNA of the CDR3 is TGCGCCAGCAGCCCTGGACAGGGTGTAAACTACGAGCAGTACTTC. Protein sequence: CASSPGQGVNYEQYF.

The J gene is TRBJ2-6, the V gene TRBV27, with unresolved D. Germline V CDR1 and CDR2: MNHEY, SMNVEV (reference sequence). The CDR3 runs 14 residues. The V end was cut by 4 bases, the J end by 0 bases, with 4 bases between. Written as DNA, the CDR3 is TGTGCCAGCAGTTATTCCTCTGGGGCCAACGTCCTGACTTTC. Protein product: CASSYSSGANVLTF.

The chain joins TRBV5-1 to TRBJ1-2; no clear D gene. V lost 0 bases, J lost 4 bases, and 13 bases lay in between. The CDR3 length is 15 residues. CDR1 is SGHRS, CDR2 YFSETQ, per germline. The CDR3, as DNA: TGCGCCAGCAGCTTGGAGATGGGGAAAAGCTATGGCTACACCTTC. Encoded protein: CASSLEMGKSYGYTF.

This clone was counted between two and nine times. The V and J genes are TRBV7-8 and TRBJ2-1, with D perhaps matching TRBD1 (5 bases). V was cut by 5 bases and J by 9 bases, with 17 bases left in between. The CDR3 length is 14 residues. Germline V lookup: CDR1 SGHVS, CDR2 FQNEAQ. The CDR3 nucleotides read TGTGCCAGCAGCCAGGTACAGGTTAGTGGTGAGCAGTTCTTC. Its translation is CASSQVQVSGEQFF.

The chain couples TRBV18 to TRBJ1-1; D possibly corresponds to TRBD1 (5 bases). V lost 2 bases and J 3 bases, leaving 13 bases between the germline ends. Germline CDR1 KGHSH, CDR2 LQKENI. The CDR3 runs 15 residues. The CDR3 nucleotides are TGTGCCAGCTCACCAGGTTCAGGGAGGGACACTGAAGCTTTCTTT. It translates to CASSPGSGRDTEAFF. Looking up the rest from reference TRBV18 and TRBJ1-1 gives the full variable domain: NAGVMQNPRHLVRRRGQEARLRCSPMKGHSHVYWYRQLPEEGLKFMVYLQKENIIDESGMPKERFSAEFPKEGPSILRIQQVVRGDSAAYFCASSPGSGRDTEAFFGQGTRLTVV.

The V gene is TRBV28, the J gene TRBJ2-6, with D perhaps matching TRBD1 (6 bases). This CDR3 region has 16 residues. CDR1 and CDR2 (germline): MDHEN, SYDVKM. V shed 7 bases and J shed 1 base, with 14 bases lying between them. CDR3 loop: CASTWGRGSGANVLTF. In DNA, the CDR3 is TGTGCCAGCACCTGGGGCAGGGGTTCTGGGGCCAACGTCCTGACTTTC.

J is TRBJ1-1 and V is TRBV29-1, with a weak D call TRBD1 (5 bases). The germline V gene encodes CDR1 SQVTM and CDR2 ANQGSEA. The CDR3 is made up of 13 amino acids. Trimming took 5 bases from V and 5 from J, leaving 15 bases between them. The CDR3 spells CSVLDRRSTEAFF. Here the CDR3 DNA reads TGCAGCGTTTTAGACAGAAGGTCTACTGAAGCTTTCTTT.